A single sample gave rise to the 10 T cell receptor beta chains below, sequenced in a study of a mutant IDH1 vaccine in newly diagnosed glioma. These TCRs' antigens remain unknown. The data were produced by immunoSEQ multiplex PCR, yet TCRdb's version contains in-frame clones alone and is incomplete. The table includes around 120,000 clones, around four fifths detected once. Time point noted: week 11, during vaccination. Every vaccine dose comprised 300 ug of mutant IDH1 20-mer peptide plus topical imiquimod. Sequenced here: PBMCs, sampled from a glioma patient whose treatment included an IDH1 peptide vaccine. The receptors were gathered from a man aged 35 to 55 with glioma.

The rearrangement links TRBV9 to TRBJ2-7; no definite D call. Trimming took 0 bases from V and 6 from J, leaving 10 bases between them. Germline V gene sequence: CDR1 SGDLS, CDR2 YYNGEE. The CDR3 is 13 amino acids. In DNA, the CDR3 is TGTGCCAGCAGCGTAGGACCTTTAGGCGAGCAGTACTTC. It yields the protein CASSVGPLGEQYF. Together with reference TRBV9 and TRBJ2-7, the CDR3 gives the full variable domain: DSGVTQTPKHLITATGQRVTLRCSPRSGDLSVYWYQQSLDQGLQFLIQYYNGEERAKGNILERFSAQQFPDLHSELNLSSLELGDSALYFCASSVGPLGEQYFGPGTRLTVT.

This rearrangement joins TRBV9 to TRBJ1-2; D is ambiguous. The CDR3 consists of 12 residues. CDR1 and CDR2 (germline): SGDLS, YYNGEE. Trimming left V 3 bases short and J 10 bases short, with 13 bases between. CDR3 DNA: TGTGCCAGCAGCGCCGAGGACGTTGACTACACCTTC. It translates to CASSAEDVDYTF.

Here the CDR3 reads CSVVAGINEKLFF. In DNA, the CDR3 is TGCAGCGTCGTTGCAGGGATTAATGAAAAACTGTTTTTT. V and J are TRBV29-1 and TRBJ1-4, with D perhaps matching TRBD1 (5 bases). Germline V gives CDR1 SQVTM, CDR2 ANQGSEA. The CDR3 has 13 amino acids. V was cut by 6 bases and J by 4 bases, with 12 bases left in between.

The chain has TRBV18 and TRBJ1-1; the D gene is possibly TRBD1 (6 bases). Trimming removed 3 bases from V and 5 bases from J, with 10 bases in between. CDR1 KGHSH and CDR2 LQKENI come from the germline V gene. The CDR3 length is 13 residues. CDR3 nucleotide sequence: TGTGCCAGCTCACCCATTACAGGGACTGAAGCTTTCTTT. Translating gives CASSPITGTEAFF.

This clone was found a few times. V gene TRBV6-5 combines with J gene TRBJ2-6; D call uncertain. Trimming removed 7 bases at V and 2 bases at J, with 6 bases between. The CDR3 length is 13 residues. Looked up from germline, CDR1 is MNHEY and CDR2 is SVGAGI. The CDR3 sequence: CASTDAGANVLTF. CDR3 DNA sequence: TGTGCCAGCACAGATGCTGGGGCCAACGTCCTGACTTTC.

The chain combines TRBV11-2 with TRBJ1-2; a weak D match, TRBD1 (5 bases). Germline-derived CDR1 and CDR2 are SGHAT and FQNNGV. The CDR3 runs to 14 residues. Trimming cost V 2 bases and J 2 bases, with 9 bases left between them. The CDR3 sequence is CASSLTPGNYGYTF. CDR3 DNA: TGTGCCAGCAGCTTAACGCCAGGGAACTATGGCTACACCTTC.

The V call is TRBV7-8, the J call TRBJ1-5; 7 bases line up with TRBD1. This CDR3 has 15 amino acids. V shed 5 bases, J shed 9 bases, and the junction held 13 bases outside the gene matches. Germline values: CDR1 SGHVS, CDR2 FQNEAQ. Written as DNA, the CDR3 is TGTGCCAGCAGCCTCTCCGGACAGGCCGTCTGGCCCCAGCATTTT. This encodes CASSLSGQAVWPQHF.

V gene TRBV5-5 combines with J gene TRBJ1-4; perhaps TRBD1 as D (5 bases). V lost 4 bases and J lost 0, with 10 bases in between. Germline-derived CDR1 and CDR2 are SGHKS and YYEKEE (reference sequence). The CDR3 length is 15 residues. CDR3 bases: TGTGCCAGCAGCGGACCAGGGTCAACTAATGAAAAACTGTTTTTT. Translation: CASSGPGSTNEKLFF.

The chain is built from TRBV28 and TRBJ2-7; D is ambiguous. Trimming removed 2 bases at V and 2 bases at J, with 10 bases between. Germline values: CDR1 MDHEN, CDR2 SYDVKM. This CDR3 is 14 amino acids long. The CDR3, as DNA: TGTGCCAGCAGTTTAACACACCTTACCTACGAGCAGTACTTC. It yields the protein CASSLTHLTYEQYF.

The rearrangement joins TRBV15 to TRBJ1-2; no clear D gene. Germline V lookup: CDR1 LNHNV, CDR2 YYDKDF (reference sequence). The V end was cut by 0 bases, the J end by 3 bases, with 8 bases between. The CDR3 extends over 14 amino acids. The CDR3, as DNA: TGTGCCACCAGCAGAGAGGTGGGATACTATGGCTACACCTTC. Translating gives CATSREVGYYGYTF.